A selection of T cell receptor beta chains follows, all from one sample in a study of T-cell reconstitution after alpha-beta-depleted transplantation in children. TCRdb reanalysed the PCR reads using MiXCR and keeps one entry per CDR3 protein. The table has roughly 500,000 distinct CDR3 sequences, 30% to 35% seen once. This sample comprised PBMCs from the stem cell graft donor, obtained from the stem cell graft. All receptors derive from a human donor who donated a stem cell graft to a child with aplastic anemia. CDR3s include the opening cysteine and the closing phenylalanine or tryptophan. The D gene is left open where the match is weak. Size is omitted from some rows. Given values are once, few, many or a class for expanded clones.

TRBV28,TRBJ2-7,-,few,TGTGCCAGCAGCCCCGGGCCCTACGAGCAGTACTTC,CASSPGPYEQYF
TRBV27,TRBJ1-2,TRBD1,once,TGTGCCAGCAGTCCCAGGGACAGACTTAACTATGGCTACACCTTC,CASSPRDRLNYGYTF
TRBV6-2/TRBV6-3,TRBJ1-5,TRBD1,-,TGTGCCAGCAGTTGGACAGGGATGGGCAATCAGCCCCAGCATTTT,CASSWTGMGNQPQHF
TRBV9,TRBJ1-2,TRBD1,few,TGTGCCAGCAGCGTAGGGACAGGGGCCTATGGCTACACCTTC,CASSVGTGAYGYTF
TRBV20-1,TRBJ1-2,-,few,TGCAGTGCTAGGGGGGAGTATGGCTACACCTTC,CSARGEYGYTF
TRBV19,TRBJ1-1,-,-,TGTGCCAGTAGTACATATACAGGTTCACGAGTTGAAGCTTTCTTT,CASSTYTGSRVEAFF
TRBV4-3,TRBJ2-1,TRBD2,few,TGCGCCAGCAGCCCCAAGGGTAGCGGGTCCTCCTACAATGAGCAGTTCTTC,CASSPKGSGSSYNEQFF
TRBV15,TRBJ2-5,-,-,TGTGCCACCAGCAGGGGCCTCAAAGGAGAGACCCAGTACTTC,CATSRGLKGETQYF
TRBV24-1,TRBJ2-3,-,-,TGTGCCACCAGTGATTTGCAACGTGTGTATTTT,CATSDLQRVYF
TRBV6-5,TRBJ1-1,-,-,TGTGCCAGCAGTTACCCCGGGGGGCAGACTGAAGCTTTCTTT,CASSYPGGQTEAFF
TRBV4-3,TRBJ1-4,-,once,TGCGCCAGCAGCCTTTCTACCTTAGCAGGCGAAAAACTGTTTTTT,CASSLSTLAGEKLFF
TRBV28,TRBJ1-6,-,-,TGTGCCAGCAGTTTATCAAGGGTATGGTCTAAATCACCCCTCCACTTT,CASSLSRVWSKSPLHF
TRBV20-1,TRBJ2-1,TRBD1,few,TGCAGTGCTCTTTGGACAGGGCCCTACAATGAGCAGTTCTTC,CSALWTGPYNEQFF
TRBV7-9,TRBJ2-7,TRBD2,-,TGTGCCAGCAGCCCCCTTCTAGCGGGAGGGCCTCAGTACGAGCAGTACTTC,CASSPLLAGGPQYEQYF
TRBV6-2/TRBV6-3,TRBJ1-5,-,-,TGTGCCAGCAGTTACAATGGCAAAAATCAGCCCCAGCATTTT,CASSYNGKNQPQHF
TRBV7-9,TRBJ1-1,-,-,TGTGCCAGCAGCTTAGAGGGGCCCCACACGATGAACACTGAAGCTTTCTTT,CASSLEGPHTMNTEAFF
TRBV20-1,TRBJ2-7,TRBD2,few,TGCAGTGCTATAGCCCCACTAGCGGGAGCCAAGCAGTACTTC,CSAIAPLAGAKQYF
TRBV6-1,TRBJ2-7,-,-,TGTGCCAGCAGTCTTGGACGGATCTACGAGCAGTACTTC,CASSLGRIYEQYF
TRBV28,TRBJ2-3,-,-,TGTGCCAGCAGTTTTTACAGGGAAAGGACAGATACGCAGTATTTT,CASSFYRERTDTQYF
TRBV6-5,TRBJ1-1,-,-,TGTGCCAGCAGTTACGGCCATGGGGTTGAAGCTTTCTTT,CASSYGHGVEAFF
TRBV7-2,TRBJ2-7,TRBD2,few,TGTGCCAGCAGCCTGCGGCGGGAGGGGGCCGAGCAGTACTTC,CASSLRREGAEQYF
TRBV6-1,TRBJ2-3,TRBD2,few,TGTGCCAGCAGTATAGGACTAGCGGGAGTATCAGATACGCAGTATTTT,CASSIGLAGVSDTQYF
TRBV2,TRBJ2-4,-,-,TGTGCCAGCAGTGAAGTAGAACTAGCCAAAAACATTCAGTACTTC,CASSEVELAKNIQYF
TRBV30,TRBJ2-3,-,few,TGTGCCTGGATTCAATCCAGGGGATCAAGCACAGATACGCAGTATTTT,CAWIQSRGSSTDTQYF
TRBV6-2/TRBV6-3,TRBJ2-1,-,-,TGTGCCAGCACCCCGAGCTCCTACAATGAGCAGTTCTTC,CASTPSSYNEQFF
TRBV6-1,TRBJ1-1,TRBD1,-,TGTGCCAGCAGGGGGGACAGGGGGCCTGACACTGAAGCTTTCTTT,CASRGDRGPDTEAFF
TRBV6-1,TRBJ1-3,-,few,TGTGCCAGCAGCCCAGGGAGGGACGGAAACACCATATATTTT,CASSPGRDGNTIYF
TRBV19,TRBJ1-2,TRBD1,-,TGTGCCAGCCATACAGACAGGGGAAGCTATGGCTACACCTTC,CASHTDRGSYGYTF
TRBV4-1,TRBJ1-2,-,-,TGCGCCAGCAGCCAAGACCGGTGGGGCTGGAGCTATGGCTACACCTTC,CASSQDRWGWSYGYTF
TRBV20-1,TRBJ2-7,-,-,TGCAGCCCCCCGTTGGGGGAGGCCTCCTACGAGCAGTACTTC,CSPPLGEASYEQYF
TRBV27,TRBJ2-7,-,-,TGTGCCAGCTCTGGGGGAGGCCGCTACGAGCAGTACTTC,CASSGGGRYEQYF
TRBV4-3,TRBJ2-7,-,-,TGCGCCAGCAGCCAAGATGGGACGGGAGCCTACGAGCAGTACTTC,CASSQDGTGAYEQYF
TRBV12-3/TRBV12-4,TRBJ1-1,TRBD1,-,TGTGCCAGCAGTCAGCACAGGGGTATAACTGAAGCTTTCTTT,CASSQHRGITEAFF
TRBV29-1,TRBJ2-1,TRBD2,few,TGCAGCGTCCCACTAGCGGGAGGGCCCTATGAGCAGTTCTTC,CSVPLAGGPYEQFF
TRBV29-1,TRBJ2-1,-,-,TGCAGCGTACGACCTCTCCCCAATGAGCAGTTCTTC,CSVRPLPNEQFF
TRBV3-1,TRBJ2-5,TRBD2,many,TGTGCCAGCAGACTGGGACTAGCGGGAGCAGAGACCCAGTACTTC,CASRLGLAGAETQYF
TRBV12-3/TRBV12-4,TRBJ2-3,-,-,TGTGCCAGCAGCACCGGAGGGACAATTTTGGTTGCTAGCACAGATACGCAGTATTTT,CASSTGGTILVASTDTQYF
TRBV12-3/TRBV12-4,TRBJ2-1,TRBD1,few,TGTGCCAGCAGTACCAGACAGGGGTCTGAGCAGTTCTTC,CASSTRQGSEQFF
TRBV6-5,TRBJ2-2,-,-,TGTGCCAGCAGTTACCCACCGTCTTACTGGGGGCGGAGCACCGGGGAGCTGTTTTTT,CASSYPPSYWGRSTGELFF
TRBV9,TRBJ2-7,TRBD2,-,TGTGCCAGCAGCCCCATAGCGGGAGGGAGCTCCTACGAGCAGTACTTC,CASSPIAGGSSYEQYF
TRBV25-1,TRBJ2-5,TRBD2,few,TGTGCCAGCAGTGAATTAGGGGGACTAGCGGACCAAGAGACCCAGTACTTC,CASSELGGLADQETQYF
TRBV5-1,TRBJ1-1,-,few,TGCGCCAGCAGCTTGGGACCCAACAAGGTTGGCACTGAAGCTTTCTTT,CASSLGPNKVGTEAFF
TRBV20-1,TRBJ2-2,-,few,TGCAGTGCTAGATGGCTCACCGGGGAGCTGTTTTTT,CSARWLTGELFF
TRBV7-2,TRBJ2-1,TRBD2,-,TGTGCCAGCAGCTTAGTCCGGGAGGGCCTTAATGAGCAGTTCTTC,CASSLVREGLNEQFF
TRBV7-9,TRBJ2-3,TRBD1,-,TGTGCCAGCAGCTTAGCGGCGGGACAGGGTATGAGGAATACGCAGTATTTT,CASSLAAGQGMRNTQYF
TRBV20-1,TRBJ2-3,-,many,TGCAGTGCTACCTTCGCTCTCGTGTCGCAGTATTTT,CSATFALVSQYF